Shown below are 14 T cell receptor beta chains from a single sample sequenced in a study of blood T cell repertoires in COVID-19. Sequenced by immunoSEQ multiplex PCR; TCRdb stores in-frame clones only, minus some. The sample comprises 70,000 to 90,000 clones, approximately 86% of which are singletons, and approximately 8% rests with the top ten. Sequencing was performed on peripheral blood. Receptors originate from an elderly man with active or convalescent COVID-19.

V is TRBV6-6 and J is TRBJ2-2, with unresolved D. The germline V gene encodes CDR1 MNHNY and CDR2 SVGAGI (reference sequence). V was clipped by 0 bases and J by 1 base, with 6 bases between them. The CDR3 has 15 amino acids. The CDR3 region has the DNA TGTGCCAGCAGTTACTCCCACAGGAACACCGGGGAGCTGTTTTTT. Encoded protein: CASSYSHRNTGELFF.

The V and J genes are TRBV19 and TRBJ2-1; the match to TRBD2 covers 8 bases. The CDR3 has 15 amino acids. The V and J ends lost 4 bases and 4 bases, in that order; junction bases with no gene match: 6. CDR1 is LNHDA and CDR2 is SQIVND in the germline V gene (reference sequence). CDR3 in amino acids: CASSTTGTSYNEQFF. DNA of the CDR3: TGTGCCAGTAGTACAACCGGGACTAGTTACAATGAGCAGTTCTTC.

J is TRBJ2-1 and V is TRBV3-1 (or the pseudogene TRBV3-2), with TRBD2 matching over 7 bases. This CDR3 spans 23 amino acids. Trimming took 1 base from V and 0 from J; bases not matched to a gene: 24. Per germline, CDR1 LGHDT and CDR2 YNNKEL (reference sequence). CDR3 sequence reads: CASSQVFGISGTLILSSYNEQFF. The CDR3 DNA reads as TGTGCCAGCAGCCAAGTCTTCGGTATAAGCGGGACGCTAATCCTAAGCTCCTACAATGAGCAGTTCTTC.

The chain combines TRBV7-3 with TRBJ2-6; D is ambiguous. The V and J ends lost 5 bases and 1 base respectively, with 9 bases between them. The CDR3 has 15 residues. The germline CDR1 and CDR2 sequences are SGHTA and FQGTGA. The CDR3 DNA reads TGTGCCAGCAGCCCCCTTTTGTCTGGGGCCAACGTCCTGACTTTC. Translation: CASSPLLSGANVLTF.

This clone has just a few counts. The chain links TRBV5-1 to TRBJ1-3; D is undetermined. There are 15 residues in the CDR3. V lost 0 bases and J lost 7, with 14 bases in between. Germline V gene lookup returns CDR1 SGHRS and CDR2 YFSETQ. CDR3 nucleotides: TGCGCCAGCAGCTTGGTTCCAGCCTCGGGGAACACCATATATTTT. Translating it yields CASSLVPASGNTIYF.

The rearrangement joins TRBV3-1 (or the pseudogene TRBV3-2) to TRBJ2-5, with 9 bases identical to TRBD1. After removal of 2 bases from V and 2 bases from J, the junction contained 6 bases not matched to a gene. This CDR3 has 16 residues. CDR1 is LGHDT, CDR2 YNNKEL, per germline (reference sequence). CDR3 sequence: CASSQLGQGLQETQYF. DNA of the CDR3: TGTGCCAGCAGCCAATTGGGACAGGGACTTCAAGAGACCCAGTACTTC.

V usage is TRBV5-1 and J usage is TRBJ2-1; the D gene is possibly TRBD2 (7 bases). The CDR3 is made up of 16 amino acids. Per germline, CDR1 SGHRS and CDR2 YFSETQ. The V gene lost 0 bases and the J gene lost 7 bases, with 17 bases spanning the gap. The CDR3 DNA reads as TGCGCCAGCAGCTTGGGTGGGGGGGCCTCGAGTAATGAGCAGTTCTTC. It translates to CASSLGGGASSNEQFF.

This chain connects TRBV9 to TRBJ2-3, with D maybe TRBD1 (6 bases). The length of the CDR3 is 17 residues. The V gene lost 0 bases and the J gene lost 1 base, with 15 bases spanning the gap. Germline V CDR1 and CDR2: SGDLS, YYNGEE. The CDR3 DNA is TGTGCCAGCAGCGTAGCACCTACAGGGTTGGGCACAGATACGCAGTATTTT. Translated: CASSVAPTGLGTDTQYF.

This chain uses TRBV4-2 with TRBJ1-5; D unclear. This CDR3 is built from 14 residues. Trimming stripped 0 bases from V and 7 bases from J, with 10 bases between. Germline V CDR1 and CDR2: LGHNA, YNFKEQ. Here the CDR3 DNA reads TGTGCCAGCAGCCAAGACCGCAGCGGCCAGCCCCAGCATTTT. Amino acid sequence: CASSQDRSGQPQHF.

The V call is TRBV10-2, the J call TRBJ1-6; 9 nucleotides agree with TRBD1. Germline CDR1 is WSHSY and CDR2 is SAAADI. Trimming took 6 bases from V and 7 from J; bases not matched to a gene: 13. CDR3 size: 17 residues. CDR3 DNA: TGCGCCAGCAGCCCAGGACAGGGGTTCCACGGGAATTCACCCCTCCACTTT. Translating gives CASSPGQGFHGNSPLHF.

The gene calls are TRBV7-9 and TRBJ1-1; D unresolved. Germline CDR1 is SEHNR and CDR2 is FQNEAQ (reference sequence). The CDR3 has 11 residues. Trimming left V 4 bases short and J 3 bases short, with 3 bases between. The CDR3 nucleotides are TGTGCCAGCAGCTCATACACTGAAGCTTTCTTT. This codes for CASSSYTEAFF.

This clone is a singleton in its sample. CDR3 residues: CASSFLGVSNEKLFF. CDR3 DNA: TGTGCCAGCAGTTTCCTCGGGGTTTCTAATGAAAAACTGTTTTTT. The J gene is TRBJ1-4, the V gene TRBV28; no reliable D call. V shed 3 bases and J shed 3 bases, with 11 bases lying between them. The CDR3 consists of 15 residues. The germline gives CDR1 MDHEN, CDR2 SYDVKM.

The rearrangement joins TRBV5-1 to TRBJ2-7; 8 bases map to TRBD2. The CDR3 runs 16 residues. CDR1 and CDR2 (germline): SGHRS, YFSETQ. The ends lost 4 bases at V and 2 bases at J; junction bases unmatched: 11. The CDR3 loop is CASSPGGAQGTYEQYV. The CDR3 DNA follows: TGCGCCAGCAGCCCGGGGGGGGCTCAAGGCACCTACGAGCAGTACGTC.

The CDR3 spells CASSLWDRGSYEQYV. The DNA for the CDR3 is TGTGCCAGCAGTTTATGGGACAGGGGTTCGTACGAGCAGTACGTC. This chain uses TRBV28 with TRBJ2-7, with 9 bases lining up with TRBD1. The CDR3 is 15 residues long. The junction had 4 bases not matched to a gene; V was cut back by 0 bases and J by 4 bases. From germline, CDR1 is MDHEN and CDR2 SYDVKM.